Here is one T cell receptor (beta chain) with its context. Its specificity is not known. Amplified TCR beta CDR3 regions derived from RNA transcripts. The TCR CDR3 first-round RT-PCR relied on the HTBI primer set. TCRdb reanalysed the multiplex PCR reads using MiXCR and keeps one entry per CDR3 protein. The repertoire holds some 760,000 distinct CDR3 sequences, with 13% to 15% as singletons. This record comes from a study of T cells in Graves' hyperthyroidism and ophthalmopathy. Study results and limitations: Ophthalmopathy cases were set apart from stable hyperthyroidism by a 13 V-J model.

The CDR3 runs 20 residues. V dropped 0 bases and J dropped 0; count of bases not matched to a gene: 10. Germline V gene data show CDR1 as LGHDT and CDR2 as YNNKEL (reference sequence). Diagnosing involved the use of clinical symptoms, serum thyroxine and TRAb, thyroid ultrasound and orbital computed tomography. PBMCs came from more than 9.5 ml fresh peripheral blood. This chain uses TRBV3-1 with TRBJ2-1, with TRBD2 matching over 11 bases. This TCR came from a woman under 30 with Graves' hyperthyroidism. Sequencing used blood. The CDR3 sequence: CASSQEALAGGSSSYNEQFF. In DNA form, the CDR3 reads TGTGCCAGCAGCCAAGAGGCCCTAGCGGGAGGATCAAGCTCCTACAATGAGCAGTTCTTC.